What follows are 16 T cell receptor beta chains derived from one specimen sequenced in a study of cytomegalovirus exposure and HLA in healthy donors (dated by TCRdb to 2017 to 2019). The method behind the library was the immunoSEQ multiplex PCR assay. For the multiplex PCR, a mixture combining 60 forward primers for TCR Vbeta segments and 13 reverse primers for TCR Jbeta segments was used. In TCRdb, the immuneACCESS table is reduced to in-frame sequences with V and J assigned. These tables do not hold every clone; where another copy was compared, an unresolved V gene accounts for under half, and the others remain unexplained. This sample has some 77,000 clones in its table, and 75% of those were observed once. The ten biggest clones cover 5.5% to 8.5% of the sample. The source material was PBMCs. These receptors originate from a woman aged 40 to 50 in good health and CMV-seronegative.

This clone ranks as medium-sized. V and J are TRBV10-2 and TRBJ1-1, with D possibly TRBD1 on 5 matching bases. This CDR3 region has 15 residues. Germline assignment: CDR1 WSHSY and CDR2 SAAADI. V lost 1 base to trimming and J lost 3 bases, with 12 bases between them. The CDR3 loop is CASSEWGDWDTEAFF. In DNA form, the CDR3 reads TGCGCCAGCAGTGAGTGGGGGGATTGGGACACTGAAGCTTTCTTT.

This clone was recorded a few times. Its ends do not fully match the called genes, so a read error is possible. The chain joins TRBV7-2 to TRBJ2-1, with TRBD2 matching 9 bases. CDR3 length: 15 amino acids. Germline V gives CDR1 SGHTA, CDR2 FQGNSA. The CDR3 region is CAASQTSGSNNEQFF. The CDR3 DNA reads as TGTGCCGCCTCCCAGACTAGCGGCTCCAACAATGAGCAGTTCTTC.

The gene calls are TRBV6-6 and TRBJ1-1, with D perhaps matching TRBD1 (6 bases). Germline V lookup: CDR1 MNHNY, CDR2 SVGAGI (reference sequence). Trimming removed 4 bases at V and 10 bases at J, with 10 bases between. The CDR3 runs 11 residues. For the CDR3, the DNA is TGTGCCAGCAGTTTGGGGGCTGGAGCTTTCTTT. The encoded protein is CASSLGAGAFF.

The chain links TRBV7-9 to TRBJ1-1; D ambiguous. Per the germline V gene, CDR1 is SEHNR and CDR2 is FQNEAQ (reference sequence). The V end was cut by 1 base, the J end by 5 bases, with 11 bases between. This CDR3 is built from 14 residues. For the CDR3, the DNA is TGTGCCAGCAGCTTAGGGGTAGAGGAGACTGAAGCTTTCTTT. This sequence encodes CASSLGVEETEAFF.

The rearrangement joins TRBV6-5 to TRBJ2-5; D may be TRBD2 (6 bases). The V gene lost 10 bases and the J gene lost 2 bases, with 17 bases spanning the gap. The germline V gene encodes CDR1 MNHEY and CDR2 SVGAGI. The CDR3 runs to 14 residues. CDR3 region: CATRLGGAQETQYF. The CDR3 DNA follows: TGTGCCACCCGGTTGGGGGGAGCTCAAGAGACCCAGTACTTC.

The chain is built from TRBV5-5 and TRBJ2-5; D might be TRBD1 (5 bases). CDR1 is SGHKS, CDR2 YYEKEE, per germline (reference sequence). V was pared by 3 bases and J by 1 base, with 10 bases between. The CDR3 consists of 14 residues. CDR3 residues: CASSSGQAQETQYF. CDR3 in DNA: TGTGCCAGCAGCTCCGGACAAGCCCAAGAGACCCAGTACTTC.

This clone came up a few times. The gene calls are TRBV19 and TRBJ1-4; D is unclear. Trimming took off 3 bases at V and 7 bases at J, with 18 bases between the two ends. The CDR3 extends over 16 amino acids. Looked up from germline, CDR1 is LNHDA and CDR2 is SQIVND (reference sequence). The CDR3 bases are TGTGCCAGTAGTATTAGTGGCACAAAACGGAGTGAAAAACTGTTTTTT. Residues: CASSISGTKRSEKLFF.

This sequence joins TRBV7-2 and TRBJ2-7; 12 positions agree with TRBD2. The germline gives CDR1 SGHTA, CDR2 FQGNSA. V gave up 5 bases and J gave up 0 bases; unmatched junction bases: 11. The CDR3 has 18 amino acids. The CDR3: CASSQTSGSYGYSYEQYF. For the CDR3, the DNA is TGTGCCAGCAGCCAGACTAGCGGGAGCTATGGCTACTCCTACGAGCAGTACTTC.

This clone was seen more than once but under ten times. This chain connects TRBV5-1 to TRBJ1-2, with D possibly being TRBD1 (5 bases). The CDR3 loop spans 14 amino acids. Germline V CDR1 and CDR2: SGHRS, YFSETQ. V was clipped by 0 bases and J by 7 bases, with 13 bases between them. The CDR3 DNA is TGCGCCAGCAGCTTGGTTGTTGGGACTCCTGGCTACACCTTC. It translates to CASSLVVGTPGYTF.

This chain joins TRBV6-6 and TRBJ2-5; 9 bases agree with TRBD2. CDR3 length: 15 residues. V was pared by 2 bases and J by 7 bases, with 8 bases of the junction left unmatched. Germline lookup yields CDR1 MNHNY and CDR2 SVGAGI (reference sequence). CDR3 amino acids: CASSYVAGARGTQYF. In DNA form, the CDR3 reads TGTGCCAGCAGTTACGTAGCGGGGGCCCGGGGGACCCAGTACTTC.

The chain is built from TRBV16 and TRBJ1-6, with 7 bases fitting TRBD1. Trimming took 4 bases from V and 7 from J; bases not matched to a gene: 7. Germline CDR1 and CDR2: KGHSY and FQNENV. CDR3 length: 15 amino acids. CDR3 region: CASSLRTGENSPLHF. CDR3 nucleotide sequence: TGTGCCAGCAGCCTTAGGACAGGAGAAAATTCACCCCTCCACTTT.

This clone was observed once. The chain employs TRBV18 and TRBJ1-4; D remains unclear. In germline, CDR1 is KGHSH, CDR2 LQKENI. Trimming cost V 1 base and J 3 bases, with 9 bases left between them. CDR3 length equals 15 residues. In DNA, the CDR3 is TGTGCCAGCTCACCACGGGCAGAAGCTAATGAAAAACTGTTTTTT. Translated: CASSPRAEANEKLFF.

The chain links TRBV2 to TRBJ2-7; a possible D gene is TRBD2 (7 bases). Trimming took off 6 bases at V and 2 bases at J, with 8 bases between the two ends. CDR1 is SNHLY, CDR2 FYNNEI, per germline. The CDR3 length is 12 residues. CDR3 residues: CASRRGPYEQYF. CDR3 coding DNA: TGTGCCAGCAGGCGGGGGCCCTACGAGCAGTACTTC.

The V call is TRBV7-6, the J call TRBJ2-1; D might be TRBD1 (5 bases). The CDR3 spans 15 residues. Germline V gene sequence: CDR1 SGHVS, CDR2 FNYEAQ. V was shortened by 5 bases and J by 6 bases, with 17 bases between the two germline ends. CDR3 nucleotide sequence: TGTGCCAGCAGCCCCCAGGCACAGGAGATCAATGAGCAGTTCTTC. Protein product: CASSPQAQEINEQFF.

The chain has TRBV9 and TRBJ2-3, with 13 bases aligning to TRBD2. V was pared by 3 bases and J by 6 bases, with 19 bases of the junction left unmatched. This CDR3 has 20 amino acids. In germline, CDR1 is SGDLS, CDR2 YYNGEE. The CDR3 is CASSAPRELAGGLPKDTQYF. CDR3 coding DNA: TGTGCCAGCAGCGCCCCCCGAGAACTAGCGGGAGGGCTCCCGAAGGATACGCAGTATTTT.

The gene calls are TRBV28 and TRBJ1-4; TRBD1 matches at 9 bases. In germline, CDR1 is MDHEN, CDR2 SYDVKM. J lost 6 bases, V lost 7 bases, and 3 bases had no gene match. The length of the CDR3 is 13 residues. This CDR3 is CASTRTGDEKLFF. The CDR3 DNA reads TGTGCCAGCACCCGGACAGGGGATGAAAAACTGTTTTTT.